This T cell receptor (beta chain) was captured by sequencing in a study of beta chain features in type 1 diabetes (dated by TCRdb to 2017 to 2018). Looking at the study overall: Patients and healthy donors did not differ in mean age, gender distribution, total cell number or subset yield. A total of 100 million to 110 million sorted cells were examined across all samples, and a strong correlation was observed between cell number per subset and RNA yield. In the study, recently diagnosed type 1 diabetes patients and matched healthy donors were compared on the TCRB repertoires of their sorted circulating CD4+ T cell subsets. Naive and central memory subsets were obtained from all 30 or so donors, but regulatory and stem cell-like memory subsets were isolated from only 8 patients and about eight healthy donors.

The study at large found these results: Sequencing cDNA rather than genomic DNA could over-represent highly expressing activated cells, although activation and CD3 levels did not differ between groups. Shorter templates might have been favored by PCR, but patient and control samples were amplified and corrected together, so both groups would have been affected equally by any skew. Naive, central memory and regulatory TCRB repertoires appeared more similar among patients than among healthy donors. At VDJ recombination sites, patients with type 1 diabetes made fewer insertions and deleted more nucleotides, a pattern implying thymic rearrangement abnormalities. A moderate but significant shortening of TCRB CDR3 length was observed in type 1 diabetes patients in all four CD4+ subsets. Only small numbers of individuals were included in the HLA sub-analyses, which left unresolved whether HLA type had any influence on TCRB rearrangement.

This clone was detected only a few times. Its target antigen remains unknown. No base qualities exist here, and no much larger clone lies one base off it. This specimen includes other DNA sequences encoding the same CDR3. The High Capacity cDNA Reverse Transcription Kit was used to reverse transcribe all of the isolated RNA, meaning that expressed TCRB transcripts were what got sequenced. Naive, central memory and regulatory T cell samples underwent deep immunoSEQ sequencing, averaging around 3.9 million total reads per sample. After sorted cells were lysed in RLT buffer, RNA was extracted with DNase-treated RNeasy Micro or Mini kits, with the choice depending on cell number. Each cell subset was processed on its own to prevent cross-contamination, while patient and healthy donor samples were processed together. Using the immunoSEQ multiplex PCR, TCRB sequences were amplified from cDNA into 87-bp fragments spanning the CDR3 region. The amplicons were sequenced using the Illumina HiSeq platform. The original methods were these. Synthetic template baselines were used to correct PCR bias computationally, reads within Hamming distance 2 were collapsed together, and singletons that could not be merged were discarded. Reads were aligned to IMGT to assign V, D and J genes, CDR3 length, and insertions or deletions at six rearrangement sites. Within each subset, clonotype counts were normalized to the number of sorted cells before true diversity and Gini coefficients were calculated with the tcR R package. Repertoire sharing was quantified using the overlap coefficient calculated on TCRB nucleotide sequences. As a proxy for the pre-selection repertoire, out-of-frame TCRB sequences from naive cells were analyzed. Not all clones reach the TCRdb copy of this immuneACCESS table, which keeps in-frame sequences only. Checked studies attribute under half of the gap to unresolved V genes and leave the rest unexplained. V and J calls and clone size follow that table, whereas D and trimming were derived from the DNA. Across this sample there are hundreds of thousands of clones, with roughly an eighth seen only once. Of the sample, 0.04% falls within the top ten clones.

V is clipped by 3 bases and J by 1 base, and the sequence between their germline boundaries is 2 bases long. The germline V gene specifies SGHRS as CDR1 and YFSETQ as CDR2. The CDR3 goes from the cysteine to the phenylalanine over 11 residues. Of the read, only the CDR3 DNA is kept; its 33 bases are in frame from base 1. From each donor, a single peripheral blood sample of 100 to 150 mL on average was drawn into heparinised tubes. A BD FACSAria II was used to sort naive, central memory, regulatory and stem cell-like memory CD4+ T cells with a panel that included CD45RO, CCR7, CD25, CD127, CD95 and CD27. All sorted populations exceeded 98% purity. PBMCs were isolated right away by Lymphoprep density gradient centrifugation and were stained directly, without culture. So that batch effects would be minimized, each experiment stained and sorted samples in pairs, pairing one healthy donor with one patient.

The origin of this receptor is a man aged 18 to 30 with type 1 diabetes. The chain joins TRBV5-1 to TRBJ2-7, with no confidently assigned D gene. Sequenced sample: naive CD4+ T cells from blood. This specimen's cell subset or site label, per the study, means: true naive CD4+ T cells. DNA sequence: TGCGCCAGCAGCTCATCCTACGAGCAGTACTTC. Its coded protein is CASSSSYEQYF.